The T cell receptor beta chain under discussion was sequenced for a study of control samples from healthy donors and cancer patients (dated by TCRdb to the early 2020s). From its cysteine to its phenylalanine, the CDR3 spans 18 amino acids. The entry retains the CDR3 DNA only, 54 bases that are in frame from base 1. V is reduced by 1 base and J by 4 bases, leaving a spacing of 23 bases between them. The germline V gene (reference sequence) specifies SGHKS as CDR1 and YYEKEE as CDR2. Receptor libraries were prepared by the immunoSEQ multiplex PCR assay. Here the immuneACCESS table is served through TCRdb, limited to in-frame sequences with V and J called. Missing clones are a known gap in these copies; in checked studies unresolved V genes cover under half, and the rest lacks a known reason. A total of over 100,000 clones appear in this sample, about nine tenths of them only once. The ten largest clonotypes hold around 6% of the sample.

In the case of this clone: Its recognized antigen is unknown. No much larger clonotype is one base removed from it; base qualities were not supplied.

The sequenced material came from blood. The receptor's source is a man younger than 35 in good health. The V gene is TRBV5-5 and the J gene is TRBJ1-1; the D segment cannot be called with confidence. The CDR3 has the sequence CASSLYSPERGKFTEAFF. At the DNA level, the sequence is TGTGCCAGCAGCTTGTATTCCCCCGAACGGGGAAAATTCACTGAAGCTTTCTTT.